This T cell receptor beta chain was sequenced in a study of shared clonotypes between healthy human individuals. For this clone: The identical CDR3 is also encoded by other nucleotide sequences in the sample.

This CDR3 has 13 amino acids. The V end lost 4 bases, the J end lost 5 bases, and 11 bases lay between the germline ends. Germline loops: CDR1 SGHTA, CDR2 FQGNSA. TCRdb keeps only in-frame clones here, not all; method: immunoSEQ multiplex PCR. The sample includes some 1 million clones, 60% to 80% of them seen just once. The chain links TRBV7-2 to TRBJ1-1; TRBD1 might be the D (5 bases). The sequenced sample consisted of memory CD4+ T cells sorted from blood. Subset reported: CD45RA-negative fraction. This clonotype was obtained from a man in his late teens or twenties in good health. In DNA form, the CDR3 reads TGTGCCAGCAGCTCCCTCCGACAGACTGAAGCTTTCTTT. Protein: CASSSLRQTEAFF.